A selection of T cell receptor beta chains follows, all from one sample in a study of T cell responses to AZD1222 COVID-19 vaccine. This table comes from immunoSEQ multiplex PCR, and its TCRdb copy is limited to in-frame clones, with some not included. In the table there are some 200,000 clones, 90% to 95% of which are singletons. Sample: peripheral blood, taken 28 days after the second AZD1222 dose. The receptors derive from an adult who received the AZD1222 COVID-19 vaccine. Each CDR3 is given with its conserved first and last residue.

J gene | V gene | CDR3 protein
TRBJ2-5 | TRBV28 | CASSSPGQQETQYF
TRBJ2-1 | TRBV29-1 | CSVEGTSGHSSYNEQFF
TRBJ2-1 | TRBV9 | CASSVGGTSGFNEQFF
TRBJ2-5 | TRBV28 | CASSLLDRNQETQYF
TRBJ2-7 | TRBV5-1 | CASSLEWTGQVDEQYF
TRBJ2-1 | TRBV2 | CASSGPTSGRADEQFF
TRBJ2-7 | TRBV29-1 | CSVGYRGQSSYEQYF
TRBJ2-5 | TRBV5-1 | CASSYSHLQETQYF
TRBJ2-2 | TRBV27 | CASQGPGELFF
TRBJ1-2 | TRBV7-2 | CASSLGDSRNYGYTF
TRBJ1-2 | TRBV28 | CASSLRGRGGGYTF
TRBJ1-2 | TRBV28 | CASSLTGKGYGYTF
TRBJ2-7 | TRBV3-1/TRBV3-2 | CASSQDFRGGYEQYF
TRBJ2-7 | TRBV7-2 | CASSLGAGTFYEQYF
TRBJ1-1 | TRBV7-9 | CASSLALQGSTEAFF
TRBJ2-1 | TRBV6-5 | CAHRGDRGRGQFF
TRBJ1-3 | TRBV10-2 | CASSGGRLAGNTIYF
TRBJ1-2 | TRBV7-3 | CASSFAPTTDGYTF
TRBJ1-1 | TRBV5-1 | CASSPRGSSENTEAFF
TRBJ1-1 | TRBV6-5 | CASIFARNTEAFF
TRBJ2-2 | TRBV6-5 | CASSYTPPRVSGELFF
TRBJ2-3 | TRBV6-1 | CASSERPPGNTQYF
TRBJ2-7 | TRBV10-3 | CAISVSVGPNYEQYF
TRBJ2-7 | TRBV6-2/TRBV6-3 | CASSYRGKASMDF
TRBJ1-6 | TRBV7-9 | CASSAHRGSSYNSPLHF
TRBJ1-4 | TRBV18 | CASSPKQLTTNEKLFF
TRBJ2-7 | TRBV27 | CASSFPGLAGLGEQYF
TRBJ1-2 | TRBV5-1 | CASSLNGDGYTF
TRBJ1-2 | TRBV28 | CASSPGGGYGYTF
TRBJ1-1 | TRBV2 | CASSPESERQGKAFF
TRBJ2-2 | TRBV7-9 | CASSAGSGELFF
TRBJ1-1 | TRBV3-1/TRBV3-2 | CASSQYSTGTEAFF
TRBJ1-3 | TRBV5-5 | CASSLEPAGTGNTIYF
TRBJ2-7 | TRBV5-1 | CASSRTASYEQYF
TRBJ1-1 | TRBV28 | CASSLSLRGLAEAFF
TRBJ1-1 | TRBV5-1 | CASSFAAGDLNTEAFF
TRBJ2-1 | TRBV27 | CASSFRLAGGYNEQFF
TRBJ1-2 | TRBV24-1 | CATSDADRPNYGYTF
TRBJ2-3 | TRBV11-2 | CASSFTSGGGTDTQYF
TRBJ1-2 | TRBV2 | CASNAGQNLNYGYTF
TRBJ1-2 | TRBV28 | CASSLGENYGYTF